A single sample is the source of the 3 T cell receptor beta chains below, sequenced in a study of Graves' ophthalmopathy and Graves' hyperthyroidism. As the template, RNA transcripts were used to amplify TCR beta CDR3 regions. HTBI-primed RT-PCR formed the first round, and a multiplex PCR formed the second. TCRdb re-derived calls from the multiplex PCR reads in MiXCR, one entry per CDR3 protein. The sample records over 500,000 distinct CDR3 sequences, 22% being singletons. Sequenced sample: peripheral blood. These receptors all stem from a woman younger than 30 with stable Graves' hyperthyroidism. Some clones in this sample may be carry-over from other donors' samples.

This sequence joins TRBV13 and TRBJ1-1; tentatively, D is TRBD1 (5 bases). V lost 6 bases and J lost 1, with 15 bases in between. CDR1 PRHDT and CDR2 FYEKMQ come from the germline V gene (reference sequence). The CDR3 has 15 residues. This CDR3 reads CASSQPGPTNTEAFF. CDR3 DNA sequence: TGTGCCAGCAGTCAACCGGGACCGACGAACACTGAAGCTTTCTTT.

This clonotype has ten or more counts. This sequence joins TRBV29-1 and TRBJ2-2; D may be TRBD1 or TRBD2 (6 bases each). CDR3 length equals 15 residues. V was shortened by 3 bases and J by 1 base, with 12 bases between the two germline ends. In germline, CDR1 is SQVTM, CDR2 ANQGSEA. Here the CDR3 DNA reads TGCAGCGTTGAGGGGGGCGAAGGGAACACCGGGGAGCTGTTTTTT. Translating it yields CSVEGGEGNTGELFF.

The CDR3 DNA is TGTGCCGCCGGACAGTTAAACACCGGGGAGCTGTTTTTT. Its protein is CAAGQLNTGELFF. The chain carries TRBV30 and TRBJ2-2, with D possibly TRBD1 on 6 matching bases. The V end lost 8 bases, the J end lost 2 bases, and 12 bases lay between the germline ends. Germline V CDR1 and CDR2: GTSNPN, SVGIG (reference sequence). This CDR3 contains 13 residues.